Below are 12 T cell receptor beta chains sequenced from a single sample in a study of OX40 agonist ivuxolimab in advanced cancers. Measured with immunoSEQ multiplex PCR; TCRdb has only the in-frame clones, and not every one. The sample consists of around 26,000 clones, approximately 83% of them appearing once. The sample here was CD4+ or CD8+ T cells sorted from blood, taken in a trial of the OX40 agonist ivuxolimab. These receptors were obtained from an adult with an advanced solid tumor such as melanoma, head and neck, liver or kidney cancer.

The sample holds one count of this clone. The CDR3 DNA follows: TGCGCCAGCAGCGGGGTGGCAGCACAAGAGACCCAGTACTTC. The encoded protein is CASSGVAAQETQYF. V gene TRBV5-1 combines with J gene TRBJ2-5; no definite D call. CDR3 length equals 14 residues. The V gene lost 4 bases and the J gene lost 2 bases, with 12 bases spanning the gap. Germline assignment: CDR1 SGHRS and CDR2 YFSETQ.

This clone came up a few times. The chain links TRBV19 to TRBJ1-6; 7 bases line up with TRBD1. The V gene's germline CDR1 is LNHDA and CDR2 SQIVND (reference sequence). The CDR3 runs 14 residues. After removal of 10 bases from V and 8 bases from J, the junction contained 11 bases not matched to a gene. CDR3 region: CAISTGLRDSPLHF. Written as DNA, the CDR3 is TGTGCCATCTCGACAGGGCTCCGCGATTCACCCCTCCACTTT.

V usage is TRBV6-1 and J usage is TRBJ1-5, with a tentative D call TRBD1 (5 bases). V lost 0 bases and J 0 bases, leaving 12 bases between the germline ends. The CDR3 extends over 17 amino acids. CDR1 and CDR2 (germline): MNHNS, SASEGT. The CDR3 here is CASSEAPGPLSNQPQHF. In DNA form, the CDR3 reads TGTGCCAGCAGTGAAGCTCCGGGGCCGCTTAGCAATCAGCCCCAGCATTTT.

This rearrangement joins TRBV14 to TRBJ1-1; perhaps TRBD1 as D (5 bases). V was clipped by 1 base and J by 5 bases, with 11 bases between them. CDR1 is SGHDN and CDR2 is FVKESK in the germline V gene. CDR3 length: 14 amino acids. DNA for the CDR3: TGTGCCAGCAGCCAAGCTCCAGGGAGGACTGAAGCTTTCTTT. It codes for CASSQAPGRTEAFF.

The chain employs TRBV4-1 and TRBJ2-7, with 10 bases lining up with TRBD1. J was trimmed by 3 bases and V by 6 bases; bases with no gene match: 8. This CDR3 is built from 15 residues. The germline CDR1 and CDR2 sequences are MGHRA and YSYEKL. This CDR3 reads CASRTFRDRGYEQYF. The CDR3 nucleotides are TGCGCCAGCAGGACTTTCCGGGACAGGGGCTACGAGCAGTACTTC.

The table lists this clone with a few counts. The chain couples TRBV7-2 to TRBJ1-2; D is ambiguous. This CDR3 is 11 amino acids long. From germline, CDR1 is SGHTA and CDR2 FQGNSA. V lost 3 bases and J 3 bases, leaving 2 bases between the germline ends. The CDR3 spells CASSFHYGYTF. The CDR3 DNA follows: TGTGCCAGCAGCTTCCACTATGGCTACACCTTC.

The V gene is TRBV11-1, the J gene TRBJ1-2; D not certain. The CDR3 runs 11 residues. V lost 8 bases to trimming and J lost 2 bases, with 6 bases between them. Looked up from germline, CDR1 is SGHAT and CDR2 is FQDESV (reference sequence). DNA for the CDR3: TGTGCCAGCGGCAGCAACTATGGCTACACCTTC. Translation gives CASGSNYGYTF.

The chain combines TRBV7-2 with TRBJ2-3; either TRBD1 or TRBD2 may supply D (5 bases each). There are 14 residues in the CDR3. CDR1 and CDR2 (germline): SGHTA, FQGNSA. The germline V and J ends were trimmed by 5 bases and 9 bases, with 18 bases remaining between them. The DNA of the CDR3 is TGTGCCAGCAGCCCTAGCCCGATTCAGGGAACGCAGTATTTT. This encodes CASSPSPIQGTQYF.

This chain connects TRBV30 to TRBJ2-3, with D possibly being TRBD1 or TRBD2 (5 bases each). Per germline, CDR1 GTSNPN and CDR2 SVGIG (reference sequence). V dropped 3 bases and J dropped 0 bases, with 19 bases sitting between them. The CDR3 is 17 amino acids. CDR3 coding DNA: TGTGCCTGGAGCGAGGGAATATGGGGGTCTAGCACAGATACGCAGTATTTT. It encodes CAWSEGIWGSSTDTQYF.

This chain joins TRBV4-2 and TRBJ1-3; the D is unclear. Trimming removed 4 bases from V and 0 bases from J, with 13 bases in between. Germline-derived CDR1 and CDR2 are LGHNA and YNFKEQ. This CDR3 is built from 16 residues. CDR3 residues: CASSRREGDSGNTIYF. CDR3 bases: TGTGCCAGCAGCCGGCGCGAGGGAGACTCTGGAAACACCATATATTTT.

CDR3 residues: CAWSLQGDEQYF. CDR3 in DNA: TGTGCCTGGAGCCTACAGGGGGACGAGCAGTACTTC. V and J are TRBV30 and TRBJ2-7; 8 bases fit TRBD1. The J segment lost 5 bases and the V segment lost 3 bases, leaving 3 bases of the junction unmatched. Germline loops: CDR1 GTSNPN, CDR2 SVGIG (reference sequence). The CDR3 has 12 residues.

The chain employs TRBV6-5 and TRBJ2-7; 8 bases are shared with TRBD1. The CDR3 covers 15 residues. CDR1 and CDR2 (germline): MNHEY, SVGAGI. V shed 4 bases and J 1 base; nucleotides not matched to a gene: 6. As DNA, the CDR3 is TGTGCCAGCAGTTCGCCCGGGACAGGTTCCTACGAGCAGTACTTC. It translates to CASSSPGTGSYEQYF.